The TCR beta chain described here comes from a study of cytomegalovirus exposure and HLA in healthy donors. Primers included in the PCR were 60 Vbeta and 13 Jbeta primers. Clones were sequenced by immunoSEQ multiplex PCR, and TCRdb holds only the in-frame ones, with some missing. The sample shows approximately 280,000 clones, approximately 90% of them seen only once. Germline V gene lookup returns CDR1 MGHRA and CDR2 YSYEKL. The CDR3 is 15 amino acids. The trim removed 4 bases at V and 4 bases at J, leaving 7 bases unmatched. The sample taken for sequencing was PBMCs. The receptor comes from a woman between 18 and 30 years old in good health and CMV-seronegative. This rearrangement joins TRBV4-1 to TRBJ2-1, with TRBD1 matching over 7 bases. The CDR3 protein is CASSRTQGQYNEQFF. Written as DNA, the CDR3 is TGCGCCAGCAGCCGAACACAGGGACAGTACAATGAGCAGTTCTTC.